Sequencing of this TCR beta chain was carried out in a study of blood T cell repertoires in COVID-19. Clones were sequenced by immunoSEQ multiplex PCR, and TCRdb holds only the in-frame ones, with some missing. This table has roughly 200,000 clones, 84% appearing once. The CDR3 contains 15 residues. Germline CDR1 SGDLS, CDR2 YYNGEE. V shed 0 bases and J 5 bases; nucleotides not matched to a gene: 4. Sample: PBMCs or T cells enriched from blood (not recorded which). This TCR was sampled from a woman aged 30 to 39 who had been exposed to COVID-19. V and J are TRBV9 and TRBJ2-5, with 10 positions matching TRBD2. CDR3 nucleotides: TGTGCCAGCAGCGTAGGCCTAGCGGGGGCGGAGACCCAGTACTTC. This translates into CASSVGLAGAETQYF.